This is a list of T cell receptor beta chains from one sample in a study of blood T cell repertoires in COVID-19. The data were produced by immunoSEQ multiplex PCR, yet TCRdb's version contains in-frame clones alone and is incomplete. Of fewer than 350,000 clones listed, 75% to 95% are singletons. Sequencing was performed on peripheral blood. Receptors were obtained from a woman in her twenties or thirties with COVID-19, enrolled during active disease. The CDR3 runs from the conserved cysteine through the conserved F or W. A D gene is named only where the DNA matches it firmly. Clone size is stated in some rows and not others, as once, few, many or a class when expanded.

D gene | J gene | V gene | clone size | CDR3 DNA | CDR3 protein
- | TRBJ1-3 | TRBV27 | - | TGTGCCAGCAGCCCTTATCCCCAGGGAGGAAACTCTGGAAACACCATATATTTT | CASSPYPQGGNSGNTIYF
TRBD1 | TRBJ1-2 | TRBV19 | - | TGTGCCAGTAGTCCCAGGGGGACAGGCTATGGCTACACCTTC | CASSPRGTGYGYTF
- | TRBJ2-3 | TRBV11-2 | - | TGTGCCAGCAGCTTCCTAGCTGAAGCGCAGTATTTT | CASSFLAEAQYF
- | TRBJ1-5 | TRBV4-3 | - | TGCGCCAGCAGCCAAGAAGGGGGTAGGCAGCCCCAGCATTTT | CASSQEGGRQPQHF
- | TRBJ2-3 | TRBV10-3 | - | TGTGCCATCAGGGGAGCGGGTGACCCAGATACGCAGTATTTT | CAIRGAGDPDTQYF
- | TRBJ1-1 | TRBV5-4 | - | TGTGCCAGCACCTCGGGGGGGGGCCTACACACTGAAGCTTTCTTT | CASTSGGGLHTEAFF
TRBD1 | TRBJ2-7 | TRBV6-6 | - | TGTGCCAGCAGTCGCGGACAGGGGGCCTACGAGCAGTACTTC | CASSRGQGAYEQYF
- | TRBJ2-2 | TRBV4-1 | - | TGCGCCAGCAGCCAAGAGGGGGGGGCGCTGGTCGGGGAGCTGTTTTTT | CASSQEGGALVGELFF
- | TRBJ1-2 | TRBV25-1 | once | TGTGCCAGCACCCTTACAGGGATGGATGGCTACACCTTC | CASTLTGMDGYTF
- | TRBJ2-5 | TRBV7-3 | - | TGTGCCAGCAGCTCCGATCCGGGTTCACAAGAGACCCAGTACTTC | CASSSDPGSQETQYF
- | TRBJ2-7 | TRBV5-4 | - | TGTGCCAGCAGCTTGGCCGGTTTTTCCTACGAGCAGTACTTC | CASSLAGFSYEQYF
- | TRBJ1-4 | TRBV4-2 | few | TGTGCCAGCAGCCAAGGACAGTTTGTTGAAAAACTGTTTTTT | CASSQGQFVEKLFF
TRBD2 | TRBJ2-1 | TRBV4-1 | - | TGCGCCAGCAGCCACGGGTCCACACCAGGACTAGCGGGAGTTGAGCAGTTCTTC | CASSHGSTPGLAGVEQFF
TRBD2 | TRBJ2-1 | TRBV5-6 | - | TGTGCCAGCAGCGTACTCGGACTAGCGATCTACAATGAGCAGTTCTTC | CASSVLGLAIYNEQFF
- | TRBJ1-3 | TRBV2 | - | TGTGCCAGCAGTGACCCAGGACAGCACTCTGGAAACACCATATATTTT | CASSDPGQHSGNTIYF
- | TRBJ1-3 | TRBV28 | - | TGTGCCAGCAGTTTAGATCTGGCAATCGGAAACACCATATATTTT | CASSLDLAIGNTIYF
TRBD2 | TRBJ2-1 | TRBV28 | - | TGTGCCAGCAGTTCCCAACTAGCGGGACGCAATGAGCAGTTCTTC | CASSSQLAGRNEQFF
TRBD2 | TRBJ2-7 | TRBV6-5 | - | TGTGCCAGCAGTTACTCGTCTAGCGGGCTCGGCGAGCAGTACTTC | CASSYSSSGLGEQYF
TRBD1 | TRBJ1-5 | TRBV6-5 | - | TGTGCCAGCAGGCTAACAGGGGTTCGTCAGCCCCAGCATTTT | CASRLTGVRQPQHF
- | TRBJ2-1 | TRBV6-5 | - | TGTGCCAGCAGTTACGTCGCTAACTCCTACAATGAGCAGTTCTTC | CASSYVANSYNEQFF
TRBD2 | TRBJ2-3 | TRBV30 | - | TGTGCCTGGAGTACGGGACTAGCGGGAGAGGGGGATACGCAGTATTTT | CAWSTGLAGEGDTQYF
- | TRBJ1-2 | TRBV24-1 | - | TGTGCCACCAGTGATAGCGGGGACTATGGCTACACCTTC | CATSDSGDYGYTF
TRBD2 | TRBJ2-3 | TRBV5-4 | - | TGTGCCAGCAGCCAGGGACTAGCGGCAGTGGCGAGCACAGATACGCAGTATTTT | CASSQGLAAVASTDTQYF
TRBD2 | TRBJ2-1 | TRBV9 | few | TGTGCCAGCAGCGAGCGGGGAACATACAATGAGCAGTTCTTC | CASSERGTYNEQFF
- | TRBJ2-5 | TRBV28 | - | TGTGCCAGCAGTCAGGGTTATAGGGAGACCCAGTACTTC | CASSQGYRETQYF
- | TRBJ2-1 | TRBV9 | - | TGTGCCAGCAGCGATTTAACAGGCTCCTACAATGAGCAGTTCTTC | CASSDLTGSYNEQFF
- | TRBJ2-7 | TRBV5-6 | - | TGTGCCAGCAGCGGCCAGGGCTACGAGCAGTACTTC | CASSGQGYEQYF
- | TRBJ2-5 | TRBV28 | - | TGTGCCAGCAGTTTGAGGCAGCCACGGACCCAGTACTTC | CASSLRQPRTQYF
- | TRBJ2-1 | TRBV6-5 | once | TGTGCCAGCAGGAATGACGGGATTTTCAATGAGCAGTTCTTC | CASRNDGIFNEQFF
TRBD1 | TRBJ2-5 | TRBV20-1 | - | TGCAGTGCTAGTCCCCCTCCGGATCCTCTTGACAGGGGAAAAGAGACCCAGTACTTC | CSASPPPDPLDRGKETQYF
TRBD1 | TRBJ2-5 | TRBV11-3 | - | TGTGCCAGCAGCCAGGGCGGCAGGGGGCGAGAGACCCAGTACTTC | CASSQGGRGRETQYF
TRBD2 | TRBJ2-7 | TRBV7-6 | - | TGTGCCAGCAGCTTACTAGCGGGAGACCTCTACGAGCAGTACTTC | CASSLLAGDLYEQYF
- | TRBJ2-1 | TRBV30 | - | TGTGCCTGGAGTTTTAACAATGAGCAGTTCTTC | CAWSFNNEQFF
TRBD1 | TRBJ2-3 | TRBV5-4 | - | TGTGCCAGCAGGGGGGACAGGGGGACAGATACGCAGTATTTT | CASRGDRGTDTQYF
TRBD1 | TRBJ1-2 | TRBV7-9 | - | TGTGCCAGCAGGACAGGGTTTGGCTACACCTTC | CASRTGFGYTF
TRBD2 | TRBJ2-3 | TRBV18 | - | TGTGCCAGCTCACGGACTAGCCTCGCAGATACGCAGTATTTT | CASSRTSLADTQYF
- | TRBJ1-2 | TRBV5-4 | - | TGTGCCAGCAGCTTGGACGGGGTTCCGGGCTACACCTTC | CASSLDGVPGYTF
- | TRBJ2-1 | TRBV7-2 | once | TGTGCCAGCAGCTTACAGGGGAACTACAATGAGCAGTTCTTC | CASSLQGNYNEQFF
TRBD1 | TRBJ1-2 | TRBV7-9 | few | TGTGCCAGCAGCTTCGGACAGGCTAACTATGGCTACACCTTC | CASSFGQANYGYTF
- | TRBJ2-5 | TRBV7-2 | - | TGTGCCAGCAGCTTATTCGGGGGAGCCGGCGAGACCCAGTACTTC | CASSLFGGAGETQYF
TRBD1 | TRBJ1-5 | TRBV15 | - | TGTGCCACCAGCAGGGGGACAGGGTTCGATCAGCCCCAGCATTTT | CATSRGTGFDQPQHF
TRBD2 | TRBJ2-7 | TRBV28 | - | TGTGCCAGCGGTTGGGGTTTAGCGGGAGGGCCCCACGAGCAGTACTTC | CASGWGLAGGPHEQYF
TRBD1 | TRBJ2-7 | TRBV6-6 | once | TGTGCCAGCGGGGGGACAGGGGTCTACGAGCAGTACTTC | CASGGTGVYEQYF
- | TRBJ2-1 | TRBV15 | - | TGTGCCACCAGCAGGCTGCTCCAGGCAGGGGGGAATGAGCAGTTCTTC | CATSRLLQAGGNEQFF
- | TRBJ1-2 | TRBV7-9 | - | TGTGCCAGCAGCTCGAAGACGGTCCTCGGGGGCTACACCTTC | CASSSKTVLGGYTF
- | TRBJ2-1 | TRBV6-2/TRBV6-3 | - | TGTGCCAGCAGTCCGGGACTCCCCTGGGGAAATGAGCAGTTCTTC | CASSPGLPWGNEQFF
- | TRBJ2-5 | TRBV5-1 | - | TGCGCCAGCAGCTTGGGACAGTTGAGAGAGACCCAGTACTTC | CASSLGQLRETQYF
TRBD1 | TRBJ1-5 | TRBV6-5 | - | TGTGCCAGCAGAAAGACAGGGAGTCAGCCCCAGCATTTT | CASRKTGSQPQHF
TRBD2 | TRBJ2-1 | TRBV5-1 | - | TGCGCCAGCAGCTTGGGCCTAGCGGGAGTCAATGAGCAGTTCTTC | CASSLGLAGVNEQFF
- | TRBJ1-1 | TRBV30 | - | TGTGCCTCCGTTCGGGGAACTGAAGCTTTCTTT | CASVRGTEAFF
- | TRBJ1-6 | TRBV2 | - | TGTGCCAGCAGGTCAAGGACAGCTAATTCACCCCTCCACTTT | CASRSRTANSPLHF
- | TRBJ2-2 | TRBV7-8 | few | TGTGCCAGCAGCCCAGATTTCACCGGGGAGCTGTTTTTT | CASSPDFTGELFF
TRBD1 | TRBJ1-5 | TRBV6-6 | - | TGTGCCAGCAGTACTGAACAGGGGGCCAACAATCAGCCCCAGCATTTT | CASSTEQGANNQPQHF